The following is a TCR beta chain sequence with its context. Its recognized antigen is unknown. Per-base quality was not reported, and no clone a single base away is much larger than it. All patients had node-negative disease on CT and PET/CT, and none had a history of other malignancies or had previously received chemotherapy or radiotherapy. At each of two time points, roughly 5.7 milliliters of peripheral venous blood were collected into EDTA tubes. Ficoll-Paque Plus density-gradient centrifugation was used to isolate PBMCs. Immediately after collection, samples were stored at -80 degrees C until analysis. This record belongs to a study of prognosis after radiotherapy for stage I lung cancer (dated by TCRdb to the early 2020s). Describing the broader study: Roughly 20 stage I NSCLC patients were enrolled in Nanjing, China, between early 2018 and early 2019. Patients with newly diagnosed primary stage I lung tumors numbered approximately 14, with roughly 5 others having oligometastatic NSCLC after surgical resection of the primary tumor. Every patient was deemed medically inoperable, approximately 12 because of comorbidities and 7 because they refused surgery. The cohort comprised 10 to 15 men and a handful of women with a median age of around 70 years, ranging from about 53 to 90 years. About a dozen patients had adenocarcinoma and seven had squamous cell carcinoma as the tumor histology. Image-guided IMRT or VMAT was used to deliver SBRT in 3 to 5 fractions at a biologically effective dose of at least 100 Gy. No patient received concurrent therapy alongside SBRT. After SBRT, distant metastases developed in about 20% of the 19 patients at a median of 7 months, while the remaining 15 patients had no significant progression. This study profiled peripheral blood TCR beta repertoires from stage I NSCLC patients before and after stereotactic body radiotherapy and linked the repertoires to distant failure. The study sequenced 38 blood samples from roughly 20 patients, one before and one after SBRT per patient. The full study reports these points: Differences in TRBV and TRBJ usage frequencies by metastasis status were reportedly observed in two V genes at baseline and in nine V and two J genes after SBRT. After SBRT, the number of unique TCR clones decreased (median roughly 10,000 before versus about 7,000 after; Wilcoxon paired P=0.011). Whether the expanded TCR clones were tumor-specific was not determined. Post-SBRT Shannon entropy and its change from baseline were lower in patients who developed distant metastases; baseline Shannon entropy was not associated with metastases. All reported P values were unadjusted for multiple comparisons. The small cohort and short follow-up limited the study, so independent validation of the findings is needed.

Two rounds of multiplex PCR were used to amplify the TCR beta CDR3 region from genomic DNA. In the first round of PCR, primers specific to each TRBV and TRBJ gene were used, and the primer sequences are filed in Chinese patent CN105087789A. Universal primers were used in the second PCR round. The Roche High Pure PCR Template Preparation Kit was used to extract genomic DNA from the frozen PBMCs. Libraries were sequenced paired-end with 151 bp reads on an Illumina HiSeq 3000. The authors' pipeline ran thus. CutAdapt was used to discard raw reads that did not contain the multiplex PCR primer sequences. PEAR was used to merge high-quality paired reads into contigs. MiXCR assigned TRB V, D and J gene segments to each contig by aligning to reference sequences. To remove sequencing errors, CDR3 sequences were clustered according to base quality and sequence similarity. Shannon entropy normalized by the natural log of productive TCR sequence number was used as the measure of diversity. Clonality was defined as one minus Shannon entropy divided by the natural log of the number of unique clonotypes. The Youden index of ROC curves was used to select progression-free survival cut-offs for repertoire metrics, and analyses were performed in R 3.5.3. Starting from the raw public reads, TCRdb applied fastp trimming at Q25, assembled clones with MiXCR and retained in-frame beta chains. Rows matching on CDR3 protein sequence are summarized as one entry with the most common DNA and genes. TCRdb, not the authors, supplied the V and J calls. This sample has around 51,000 distinct CDR3 sequences in its table, and 30% to 40% of those were observed once. The top ten hold roughly 9.4% of the sample.

The CDR1 and CDR2 encoded by the germline V gene (reference sequence) are GTSNPN and SVGIG. Its CDR3 holds 14 amino acids, cysteine through phenylalanine. The retained sequence is limited to the CDR3, 42 bases, with the frame set at the first base. V and J are truncated by 0 bases and 3 bases respectively, leaving an intervening sequence of 8 bases. The clonotype originates from a donor over 45 with non-small cell lung cancer. The rearranged chain carries TRBV30 and TRBJ2-2, with no confidently assigned D gene. This specimen consisted of PBMCs, obtained before or after stereotactic body radiation therapy (not recorded which). In nucleotides, the sequence is TGTGCCTGGAGTGTTGGCACCTACACCGGGGAGCTGTTTTTT. It is translated as CAWSVGTYTGELFF.